These T cell receptor beta chains were read from a single sample in a study of blood T cell repertoires in COVID-19. Generated by immunoSEQ multiplex PCR, the TCRdb table keeps only in-frame clones and is missing some. Seen here are about 170,000 clones, over 65% observed once, and the top ten hold about 3%. Sequences were obtained from peripheral blood. These receptors were obtained from a woman over 75 with acute or convalescent COVID-19. CDR3s include the opening cysteine and the closing phenylalanine or tryptophan. A D gene is named only where the DNA matches it firmly. Size tells how often a clone was seen (once, few, many) or the class of an expanded clone, and some rows leave it out.

NA 16 TRBJ1-4 TRBV18 TRBD1 CASSPPNRGTNEKLFF TGTGCCAGCTCACCGCCTAACAGGGGCACTAATGAAAAACTGTTTTTT
NA 16 TRBJ2-1 TRBV3-1/TRBV3-2 TRBD2 CASSLGLAASYNEQFF TGTGCCAGCAGCCTGGGACTAGCGGCCTCCTACAATGAGCAGTTCTTC
NA 16 TRBJ2-7 TRBV9 NA CASSQGGQREFYEQYF TGTGCCAGCAGTCAGGGGGGACAGCGGGAGTTTTACGAGCAGTACTTC
NA 16 TRBJ2-7 TRBV7-9 TRBD2 CASSLGGVLAGFEQYF TGTGCCAGCAGCTTAGGAGGGGTACTAGCGGGATTCGAGCAGTACTTC
NA 16 TRBJ2-6 TRBV7-9 NA CASSLFSVSGANVLTF TGTGCCAGCAGCTTATTTTCAGTCTCTGGGGCCAACGTCCTGACTTTC
NA 17 TRBJ2-1 TRBV9 NA CASSVGIRAGLDNEQFF TGTGCCAGCAGCGTAGGAATTCGGGCAGGGCTGGACAATGAGCAGTTCTTC
NA 14 TRBJ1-1 TRBV28 NA CASSFFSGVGQAFF TGTGCCAGCAGTTTCTTTTCAGGGGTAGGGCAAGCTTTCTTT
NA 14 TRBJ2-1 TRBV28 NA CASGLSFPDNEQFF TGTGCCAGCGGACTTAGTTTCCCAGACAATGAGCAGTTCTTC
NA 16 TRBJ2-5 TRBV7-7 NA CASSLGGSILQETQYF TGTGCCAGCAGCTTAGGAGGTTCAATCCTCCAAGAGACCCAGTACTTC
NA 15 TRBJ1-5 TRBV27 NA CASSLYWGGDQPQHF TGTGCCAGCAGTTTATATTGGGGGGGGGATCAGCCCCAGCATTTT
NA 19 TRBJ2-6 TRBV10-3 TRBD2 CAISGRAGGTMSGANVLTF TGTGCCATCAGTGGGAGAGCGGGAGGCACGATGTCTGGGGCCAACGTCCTGACTTTC
once 15 TRBJ2-7 TRBV4-2 NA CASSQDRLVGYEQYF TGTGCCAGCAGCCAAGATCGACTAGTGGGCTACGAGCAGTACTTC
once 15 TRBJ1-5 TRBV4-3 NA CASSQEAPGNQPQHF TGCGCCAGCAGCCAAGAAGCGCCAGGCAATCAGCCCCAGCATTTT
NA 18 TRBJ2-6 TRBV28 NA CASSLAKRVLVGANVLTF TGTGCCAGCAGTTTAGCCAAGAGGGTCTTAGTCGGGGCCAACGTCCTGACTTTC
NA 14 TRBJ2-7 TRBV7-9 NA CASSPRVVTYEQYF TGTGCCAGCAGCCCCAGGGTTGTGACCTACGAGCAGTACTTC
NA 15 TRBJ2-1 TRBV28 NA CASSVHREGGNEQFF TGTGCCAGCAGCGTCCACAGGGAAGGCGGCAATGAGCAGTTCTTC
NA 17 TRBJ2-2 TRBV19 TRBD2 CASRAEREGRGTGELFF TGTGCCAGTAGGGCCGAGCGGGAGGGTCGAGGTACCGGGGAGCTGTTTTTT
NA 12 TRBJ2-7 TRBV5-1 NA CASSRGTYEQYF TGCGCCAGCAGTCGGGGTACCTACGAGCAGTACTTC
NA 16 TRBJ2-1 TRBV2 NA CASRSRGQSSYNEQFF TGTGCCAGCAGGTCCAGGGGCCAGAGCTCCTACAATGAGCAGTTCTTC
NA 13 TRBJ2-7 TRBV19 NA CASSPRGWDEQYF TGTGCCAGTAGTCCCAGGGGCTGGGACGAGCAGTACTTC
NA 14 TRBJ2-7 TRBV7-9 NA CASSSLSTGYEQYF TGTGCCAGCAGCTCCCTTTCCACAGGGTACGAGCAGTACTTC
NA 14 TRBJ2-7 TRBV3-1/TRBV3-2 TRBD1 CASSLTGNTYEQYF TGTGCCAGCAGCCTGACAGGGAATACCTACGAGCAGTACTTC
few 13 TRBJ1-4 TRBV19 NA CASREITNEKLFF TGTGCCAGCCGGGAGATAACTAATGAAAAACTGTTTTTT
NA 11 TRBJ2-1 TRBV29-1 NA CSAEINNEQFF TGCAGCGCTGAAATAAACAATGAGCAGTTCTTC
NA 16 TRBJ1-3 TRBV5-1 TRBD1 CASSLSDRGSGNTIYF TGCGCCAGCAGCTTAAGTGACAGGGGATCTGGAAACACCATATATTTT
NA 18 TRBJ2-6 TRBV9 NA CASSAQGGRQPGANVLTF TGTGCCAGCAGCGCCCAGGGGGGCCGTCAGCCTGGGGCCAACGTCCTGACTTTC
NA 13 TRBJ2-3 TRBV16 NA CASSQSRSDTQYF TGTGCCAGCAGCCAATCCCGGTCAGATACGCAGTATTTT
few 15 TRBJ1-5 TRBV28 TRBD1 CASSPGQGFYQPQHF TGTGCCAGCAGTCCGGGACAGGGGTTTTATCAGCCCCAGCATTTT
NA 13 TRBJ1-6 TRBV10-1 NA CASNRDEDSPLHF TGCGCCAGCAACAGGGATGAGGATTCACCCCTCCACTTT
NA 13 TRBJ2-1 TRBV19 NA CASTISGNNEQFF TGTGCCAGTACAATTAGCGGAAACAATGAGCAGTTCTTC